The next 32 T cell receptor beta chains were all read from a single sample in a study of PD-L1 blockade in urothelial cancer. The sample's time point: pretreatment peripheral blood. Profiling relied on immunoSEQ multiplex PCR, and the TCRdb table lists in-frame clones only, not all of them. Here the sample spans 70,000 or so clones, around 90% being singletons. Material: PBMCs, obtained around atezolizumab (anti-PD-L1) treatment. The receptors were sampled from a man in his 70s with urothelial cancer.

The CDR3 loop is CASRADGQGHEQFF. DNA of the CDR3: TGTGCCAGCAGGGCGGACGGACAGGGGCATGAGCAGTTCTTC. This chain joins TRBV2 and TRBJ2-1; TRBD1 aligns across 9 bases. The CDR3 spans 14 residues. V dropped 6 bases and J dropped 8; count of bases not matched to a gene: 8. Per germline, CDR1 SNHLY and CDR2 FYNNEI.

V and J are TRBV7-9 and TRBJ2-7, with D possibly matching TRBD2 (6 bases). The ends were cut back, 2 bases at V and 6 bases at J, with 17 bases in the middle. CDR3 size: 15 residues. The V gene's germline CDR1 is SEHNR and CDR2 FQNEAQ (reference sequence). The CDR3 region is CASSLLPGGVGEQYF. CDR3 sequence (DNA): TGTGCCAGCAGCTTACTCCCTGGCGGGGTGGGCGAGCAGTACTTC.

The chain uses TRBV28 and TRBJ2-7; 11 bases map to TRBD2. Germline V CDR1 and CDR2: MDHEN, SYDVKM. Trimming cost V 4 bases and J 4 bases; bases outside gene matches: 6. The CDR3 consists of 15 residues. Written as DNA, the CDR3 is TGTGCCAGCAGTTCACCCGGGACTAGCGGATACGAGCAGTACTTC. Translating it yields CASSSPGTSGYEQYF.

The rearrangement links TRBV10-2 to TRBJ1-2, with no clear D. Germline V gene lookup returns CDR1 WSHSY and CDR2 SAAADI. The CDR3 loop spans 16 amino acids. V gave up 2 bases and J gave up 1 base, with 14 bases separating them. This chain's CDR3 is CASSEGLSLYNYGYTF. Here the CDR3 DNA reads TGCGCCAGCAGTGAGGGACTCTCCCTATATAACTATGGCTACACCTTC.

The chain couples TRBV28 to TRBJ1-4; D possibly corresponds to TRBD1 (5 bases). V was clipped by 7 bases and J by 7 bases, with 16 bases between them. Per germline, CDR1 MDHEN and CDR2 SYDVKM. The CDR3 is 14 residues long. The CDR3 is CASTLSGKLEKLFF. The CDR3 DNA follows: TGTGCCAGCACCCTCTCAGGGAAACTTGAAAAACTGTTTTTT.

CDR3 region: CASSQDEPGVGEKLFF. CDR3 bases: TGTGCCAGCAGCCAAGATGAGCCAGGGGTAGGGGAAAAACTGTTTTTT. The chain links TRBV4-2 to TRBJ1-4, with D possibly TRBD1 on 6 matching bases. Trimming pared 0 bases from V and 8 bases from J, leaving 16 bases between. Germline CDR1 and CDR2: LGHNA and YNFKEQ. The CDR3 length is 16 residues.

The chain employs TRBV5-6 and TRBJ2-3, with 7 bases identical to TRBD2. V lost 0 bases and J lost 2; bases outside the gene matches: 9. The CDR3 loop spans 17 amino acids. The germline V gene has CDR1 SGHDT and CDR2 YYEEEE. The CDR3 nucleotides read TGTGCCAGCAGCTTGGGGAATTTGCGGGAGCCCACAGATACGCAGTATTTT. Translation gives CASSLGNLREPTDTQYF. Based on the CDR3 plus reference TRBV5-6 and TRBJ2-3, the full variable domain is DAGVTQSPTHLIKTRGQQVTLRCSPKSGHDTVSWYQQALGQGPQFIFQYYEEEERQRGNFPDRFSGHQFPNYSSELNVNALLLGDSALYLCASSLGNLREPTDTQYFGPGTRLTVL.

This chain links TRBV9 with TRBJ2-7; the match to TRBD2 covers 7 bases. Germline V lookup: CDR1 SGDLS, CDR2 YYNGEE. The CDR3 is 15 amino acids. V lost 6 bases, J lost 2 bases, and 11 bases stayed unmatched. The CDR3 region has the DNA TGTGCCAGCACCCCCGACGGGGGGACCACCTACGAGCAGTACTTC. This encodes CASTPDGGTTYEQYF.

This clone has just a few counts. The CDR3 loop reads CASSQGLAGIGGRNIQYF. CDR3 in DNA: TGTGCCAGCAGTCAAGGACTAGCGGGTATAGGGGGGAGAAACATTCAGTACTTC. The chain carries TRBV5-4 and TRBJ2-4; 11 positions agree with TRBD2. J was trimmed by 6 bases and V by 5 bases; bases with no gene match: 16. Germline V gene data show CDR1 as SGHNT and CDR2 as YYREEE (reference sequence). The length of the CDR3 is 18 residues.

The chain employs TRBV10-3 and TRBJ2-7; D perhaps matches TRBD1 (6 bases). The CDR3 has 14 amino acids. V gave up 4 bases and J gave up 5 bases, with 15 bases separating them. Germline V gives CDR1 ENHRY, CDR2 SYGVKD. The CDR3 spells CAISGAGRGHEQYF. Written as DNA, the CDR3 is TGTGCCATCAGTGGGGCAGGCAGGGGCCACGAGCAGTACTTC.

This sequence joins TRBV6-1 and TRBJ2-1, with 7 bases fitting TRBD2. The CDR3 length is 12 residues. In germline, CDR1 is MNHNS, CDR2 SASEGT. V lost 3 bases to trimming and J lost 7 bases; unmatched junction nucleotides: 0. DNA of the CDR3: TGTGCCAGCAGTGAGGGGGGGAATGAGCAGTTCTTC. This encodes CASSEGGNEQFF.

This chain links TRBV2 with TRBJ1-2; D ambiguous. The CDR3 extends over 13 amino acids. The V and J ends lost 3 bases and 4 bases respectively, with 9 bases between them. The germline CDR1 and CDR2 sequences are SNHLY and FYNNEI. CDR3 protein: CASSELGLYGYTF. In nucleotides, the CDR3 is TGTGCCAGCAGTGAGTTGGGCCTCTATGGCTACACCTTC.

The CDR3 sequence is CAWSSQGANVLTF. The CDR3 DNA follows: TGTGCCTGGAGTTCGCAGGGGGCCAACGTCCTGACTTTC. The chain carries TRBV30 and TRBJ2-6; no definite D call. The CDR3 covers 13 residues. The V end was cut by 2 bases, the J end by 4 bases, with 6 bases between. Per germline, CDR1 GTSNPN and CDR2 SVGIG (reference sequence). Supplemented by reference TRBV30 and TRBJ2-6, the full variable domain reads SQTIHQWPATLVQPVGSPLSLECTVEGTSNPNLYWYRQAAGRGLQLLFYSVGIGQISSEVPQNLSASRPQDRQFILSSKKLLLSDSGFYLCAWSSQGANVLTFGAGSRLTVL.

The V call is TRBV9, the J call TRBJ2-7; 7 positions agree with TRBD1. CDR3 length: 15 amino acids. The germline CDR1 and CDR2 sequences are SGDLS and YYNGEE. V lost 3 bases, J lost 3 bases, and 9 bases stayed unmatched. CDR3 nucleotides: TGTGCCAGCAGCGCCCGGGACAGTCATCACTACGAGCAGTACTTC. Translated: CASSARDSHHYEQYF.

The V gene is TRBV30, the J gene TRBJ2-1; maybe TRBD2 (6 bases). The ends were cut back, 1 base at V and 6 bases at J, with 16 bases in the middle. This CDR3 has 15 amino acids. Germline CDR1 GTSNPN, CDR2 SVGIG (reference sequence). As DNA, the CDR3 is TGTGCCTGGAGTGAAGGGCGCGGGGCTAGCAATGAGCAGTTCTTC. This encodes CAWSEGRGASNEQFF.

The chain carries TRBV6-1 and TRBJ2-7; 7 bases are shared with TRBD1. V gave up 2 bases and J gave up 3 bases; unmatched junction bases: 10. The germline CDR1 and CDR2 sequences are MNHNS and SASEGT. The CDR3 runs to 16 residues. The CDR3 bases are TGTGCCAGCAGTGAACCTTGGAAGGGGGCGCGCTACGAGCAGTACTTC. Protein: CASSEPWKGARYEQYF.

In DNA form, the CDR3 reads TGCGCCAGAACCTCCTCCCGACACGGACAGGTTAACTGTATGGATGAAAAACTGTTTTTT. Its protein is CARTSSRHGQVNCMDEKLFF. The chain combines TRBV5-1 with TRBJ1-4; 7 nucleotides agree with TRBD1. The ends lost 8 bases at V and 6 bases at J; junction bases unmatched: 28. The CDR3 extends over 20 amino acids. Germline assignment: CDR1 SGHRS and CDR2 YFSETQ.

The V gene is TRBV4-1, the J gene TRBJ1-1; D not certain. The CDR3 runs 11 residues. Germline V lookup: CDR1 MGHRA, CDR2 YSYEKL. In DNA, the CDR3 is TGCGACCCGGTTGGGAACACTGAAGCTTTCTTT. Its protein product is CDPVGNTEAFF.

V gene TRBV29-1 combines with J gene TRBJ2-1; 11 bases are a match to TRBD2. Germline V gene sequence: CDR1 SQVTM, CDR2 ANQGSEA. This CDR3 spans 11 amino acids. J was trimmed by 13 bases and V by 4 bases; bases with no gene match: 3. The CDR3 nucleotides are TGCAGCGTTGGCACTAGCGGGAGCCAGTTCTTC. Translated: CSVGTSGSQFF.

The chain employs TRBV28 and TRBJ1-2; possible D gene TRBD1, 6 bases. V lost 4 bases and J lost 7, with 19 bases in between. The CDR3 runs to 15 residues. Germline V gene lookup returns CDR1 MDHEN and CDR2 SYDVKM. In DNA form, the CDR3 reads TGTGCCAGCAGTTCCCGGGGGCGGGGGGCGAGTGGCTACACCTTC. It is translated as CASSSRGRGASGYTF.

The count of this clone is one. The V gene is TRBV5-1, the J gene TRBJ1-1; 9 positions match TRBD1. Per the germline V gene, CDR1 is SGHRS and CDR2 is YFSETQ. Trimming at V came to 4 bases and at J to 3 bases, leaving 4 bases not matched to a gene. The CDR3 length is 14 residues. CDR3 protein: CASSTWTGDTEAFF. Here the CDR3 DNA reads TGCGCCAGCAGCACTTGGACAGGGGACACTGAAGCTTTCTTT. Complete variable domain (other parts from reference TRBV5-1 and TRBJ1-1): KAGVTQTPRYLIKTRGQQVTLSCSPISGHRSVSWYQQTPGQGLQFLFEYFSETQRNKGNFPGRFSGRQFSNSRSEMNVSTLELGDSALYLCASSTWTGDTEAFFGQGTRLTVV.

CDR3 amino acids: CASSLGQQNTEAFF. The CDR3 nucleotides read TGCGCCAGCAGCTTGGGACAGCAGAACACTGAAGCTTTCTTT. The J gene is TRBJ1-1, the V gene TRBV5-1; a possible D gene is TRBD1 (5 bases). V shed 0 bases and J shed 1 base, with 7 bases lying between them. CDR3 size: 14 residues. Germline CDR1 SGHRS, CDR2 YFSETQ.

In regard to this clone: A much larger clone sits a single nucleotide away, making a read error possible. This CDR3 is also generated by other DNA sequences in the sample. The chain is built from TRBV5-1 and TRBJ1-1, with TRBD1 as a possible D gene (5 bases). Germline lookup yields CDR1 SGHRS and CDR2 YFSETQ. This CDR3 contains 13 residues. Trimming removed 3 bases at V and 1 base at J, with 7 bases between. This chain's CDR3 is CASSSGQNTEAFF. The CDR3 bases are TGCGCCAGCAGCTCCGGACAGAACACTGAAGCTTTCTTT.

The rearrangement links TRBV5-8 to TRBJ2-1; 9 bases are shared with TRBD2. Trimming at V came to 7 bases and at J to 0 bases, leaving 8 bases not matched to a gene. CDR3 length: 16 amino acids. The germline gives CDR1 SGHTS, CDR2 YDEGEE. CDR3 residues: CASHLAGFYSYNEQFF. CDR3 in DNA: TGTGCCAGCCACCTAGCGGGATTCTACTCCTACAATGAGCAGTTCTTC.

This rearrangement joins TRBV10-1 to TRBJ2-1; TRBD2 might be the D (6 bases). This CDR3 comprises 15 residues. With 4 bases removed from V and 4 bases from J, the gap between germline ends came to 14 bases. The germline V gene has CDR1 WNHNN and CDR2 SYGVQD (reference sequence). The CDR3: CASSASGVGYNEQFF. The CDR3 DNA sequence: TGCGCCAGCAGTGCATCGGGGGTAGGGTACAATGAGCAGTTCTTC.

Only a few counts were recorded for this clone. The chain is built from TRBV28 and TRBJ1-4; weak D call: TRBD1 (6 bases). V dropped 7 bases and J dropped 10 bases, with 22 bases sitting between them. Germline assignment: CDR1 MDHEN and CDR2 SYDVKM. This CDR3 region has 15 residues. The CDR3 DNA sequence: TGTGCCAGCATATCTGGTGGACAAGGGGGTGGAAAACTGTTTTTT. This encodes CASISGGQGGGKLFF.

The chain carries TRBV18 and TRBJ1-1; 11 bases align to TRBD1. CDR1 is KGHSH, CDR2 LQKENI, per germline. Unmatched junction bases numbered 6, after V lost 5 bases and J lost 1 base. The length of the CDR3 is 16 residues. Here the CDR3 reads CASSGQGAQPNTEAFF. The CDR3 coding sequence is TGTGCCAGCTCAGGACAGGGGGCGCAGCCGAACACTGAAGCTTTCTTT. The entire variable domain, with the rest obtained from reference TRBV18 and TRBJ1-1, is as follows: NAGVMQNPRHLVRRRGQEARLRCSPMKGHSHVYWYRQLPEEGLKFMVYLQKENIIDESGMPKERFSAEFPKEGPSILRIQQVVRGDSAAYFCASSGQGAQPNTEAFFGQGTRLTVV.

The V and J genes are TRBV7-3 and TRBJ1-5; D perhaps matches TRBD1 (5 bases). Germline assignment: CDR1 SGHTA and CDR2 FQGTGA. V lost 5 bases to trimming and J lost 4 bases, with 24 bases between them. The CDR3 is 18 residues long. CDR3 residues: CASSPLGGTLPSNQPQHF. As DNA, the CDR3 is TGTGCCAGCAGCCCCCTGGGAGGGACCCTCCCATCTAATCAGCCCCAGCATTTT.

This clone was seen a single time. The J gene is TRBJ2-1, the V gene TRBV6-5; no clear D gene. V was cut by 7 bases and J by 2 bases, with 12 bases left in between. Per the germline V gene, CDR1 is MNHEY and CDR2 is SVGAGI. This CDR3 region has 14 residues. CDR3 bases: TGTGCCAGCAAAAGAGATCCAACCTACAATGAGCAGTTCTTC. As protein: CASKRDPTYNEQFF.

This chain joins TRBV6-5 and TRBJ2-1; D is perhaps TRBD2 (5 bases). CDR1 and CDR2 from the germline V gene are MNHEY and SVGAGI. Between the trimmed V and J ends, which lost 2 bases and 9 bases, there was a span of 11 bases. CDR3 length equals 13 residues. The CDR3 coding sequence is TGTGCCAGCAGTTACGGAGCGGACGGTGAGCAGTTCTTC. This encodes CASSYGADGEQFF.

This chain connects TRBV6-5 to TRBJ1-3, with D possibly TRBD1 on 5 matching bases. Looked up from germline, CDR1 is MNHEY and CDR2 is SVGAGI. The V end lost 5 bases, the J end lost 4 bases, and 15 bases lay between the germline ends. This CDR3 region has 15 residues. The CDR3 is CASSTGWGPGNTIYF. In nucleotides, the CDR3 is TGTGCCAGCAGTACAGGTTGGGGCCCCGGAAACACCATATATTTT.

V gene TRBV4-2 combines with J gene TRBJ2-7, with 7 bases fitting TRBD2. The CDR3 contains 15 residues. Losses at the gene ends were 1 base for V and 1 base for J; bases not matched to a gene: 4. Germline V gives CDR1 LGHNA, CDR2 YNFKEQ. The CDR3 DNA follows: TGTGCCAGCAGCCAAGGACTAGCATCTTCCTACGAGCAGTACTTC. Its protein product is CASSQGLASSYEQYF.